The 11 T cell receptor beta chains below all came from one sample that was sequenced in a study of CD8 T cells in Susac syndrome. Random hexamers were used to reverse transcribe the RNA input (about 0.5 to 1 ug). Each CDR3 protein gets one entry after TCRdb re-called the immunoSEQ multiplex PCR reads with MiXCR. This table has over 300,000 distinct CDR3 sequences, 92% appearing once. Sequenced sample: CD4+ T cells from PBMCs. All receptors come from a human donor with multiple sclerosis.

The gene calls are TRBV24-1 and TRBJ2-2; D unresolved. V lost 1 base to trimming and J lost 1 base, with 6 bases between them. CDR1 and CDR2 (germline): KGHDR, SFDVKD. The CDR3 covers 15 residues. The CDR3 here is CATSDFTGNTGELFF. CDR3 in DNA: TGTGCCACCAGTGATTTTACCGGGAACACCGGGGAGCTGTTTTTT.

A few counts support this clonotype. The CDR3 nucleotides read TGTGCCAGCAGCTTAGCCCTTATGAACACTGAAGCTTTCTTT. Translating it yields CASSLALMNTEAFF. The rearrangement joins TRBV7-9 to TRBJ1-1; D not certain. V lost 0 bases to trimming and J lost 0 bases, with 5 bases between them. Germline V gene data show CDR1 as SEHNR and CDR2 as FQNEAQ (reference sequence). This CDR3 is 14 amino acids long.

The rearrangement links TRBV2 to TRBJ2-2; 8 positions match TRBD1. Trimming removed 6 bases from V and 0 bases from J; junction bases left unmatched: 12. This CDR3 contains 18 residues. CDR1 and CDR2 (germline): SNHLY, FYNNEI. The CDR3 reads CASSRDRTYPTNTGELFF. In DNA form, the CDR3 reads TGTGCCAGCAGCCGGGACAGGACTTATCCAACGAACACCGGGGAGCTGTTTTTT.

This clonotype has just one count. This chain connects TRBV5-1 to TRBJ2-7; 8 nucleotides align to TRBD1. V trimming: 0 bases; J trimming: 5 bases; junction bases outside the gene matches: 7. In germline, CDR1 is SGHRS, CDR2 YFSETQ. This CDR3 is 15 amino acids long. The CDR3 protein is CASSLDGTGTNEQYF. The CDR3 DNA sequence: TGCGCCAGCAGCTTGGACGGGACAGGAACCAACGAGCAGTACTTC.

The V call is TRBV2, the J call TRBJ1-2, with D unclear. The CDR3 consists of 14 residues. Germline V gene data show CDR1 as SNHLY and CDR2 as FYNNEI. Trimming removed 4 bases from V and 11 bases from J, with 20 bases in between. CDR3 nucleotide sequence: TGTGCCAGCAGTGCTGAGGCAGCTTCCCTTTCTTACACCTTC. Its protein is CASSAEAASLSYTF.

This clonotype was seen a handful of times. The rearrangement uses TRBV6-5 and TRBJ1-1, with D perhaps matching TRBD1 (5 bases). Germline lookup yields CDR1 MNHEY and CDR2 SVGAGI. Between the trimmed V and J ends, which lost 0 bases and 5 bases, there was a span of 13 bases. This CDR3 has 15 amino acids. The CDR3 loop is CASSYSMRGRTEAFF. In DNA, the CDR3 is TGTGCCAGCAGTTACTCGATGCGGGGGAGGACTGAAGCTTTCTTT.

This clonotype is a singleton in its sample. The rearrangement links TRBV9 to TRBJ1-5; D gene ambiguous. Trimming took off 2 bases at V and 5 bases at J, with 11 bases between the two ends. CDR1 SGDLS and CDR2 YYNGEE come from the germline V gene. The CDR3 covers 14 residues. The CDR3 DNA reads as TGTGCCAGCAGCGTGGGCGGCGGGTATCAGCCCCAGCATTTT. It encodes CASSVGGGYQPQHF. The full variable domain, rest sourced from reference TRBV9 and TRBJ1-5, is DSGVTQTPKHLITATGQRVTLRCSPRSGDLSVYWYQQSLDQGLQFLIQYYNGEERAKGNILERFSAQQFPDLHSELNLSSLELGDSALYFCASSVGGGYQPQHFGDGTRLSIL.

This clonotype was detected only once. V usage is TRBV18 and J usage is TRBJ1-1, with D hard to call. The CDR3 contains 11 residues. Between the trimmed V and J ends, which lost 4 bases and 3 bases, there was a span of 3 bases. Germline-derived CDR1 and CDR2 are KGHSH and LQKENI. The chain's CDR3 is CASSHDTEAFF. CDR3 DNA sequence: TGTGCCAGCTCACACGACACTGAAGCTTTCTTT.

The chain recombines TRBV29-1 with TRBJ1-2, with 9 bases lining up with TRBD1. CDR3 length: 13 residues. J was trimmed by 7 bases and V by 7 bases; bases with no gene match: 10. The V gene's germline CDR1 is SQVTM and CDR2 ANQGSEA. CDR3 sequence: CSAADRGMTGYTF. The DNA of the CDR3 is TGCAGCGCCGCTGACAGGGGGATGACTGGCTACACCTTC. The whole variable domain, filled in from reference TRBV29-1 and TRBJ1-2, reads SAVISQKPSRDICQRGTSLTIQCQVDSQVTMMFWYRQQPGQSLTLIATANQGSEATYESGFVIDKFPISRPNLTFSTLTVSNMSPEDSSIYLCSAADRGMTGYTFGSGTRLTVV.

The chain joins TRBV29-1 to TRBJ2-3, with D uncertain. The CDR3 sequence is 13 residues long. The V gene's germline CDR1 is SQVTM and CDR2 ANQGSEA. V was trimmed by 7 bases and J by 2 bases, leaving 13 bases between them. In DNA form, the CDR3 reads TGCAGCGGTCGGGTGGCACACACAGATACGCAGTATTTT. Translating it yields CSGRVAHTDTQYF.

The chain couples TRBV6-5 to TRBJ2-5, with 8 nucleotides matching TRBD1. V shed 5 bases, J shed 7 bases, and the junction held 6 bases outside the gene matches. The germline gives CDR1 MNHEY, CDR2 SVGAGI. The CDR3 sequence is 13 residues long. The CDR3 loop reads CASSPRTGLTQYF. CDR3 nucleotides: TGTGCCAGCAGTCCCAGGACAGGGCTGACCCAGTACTTC.